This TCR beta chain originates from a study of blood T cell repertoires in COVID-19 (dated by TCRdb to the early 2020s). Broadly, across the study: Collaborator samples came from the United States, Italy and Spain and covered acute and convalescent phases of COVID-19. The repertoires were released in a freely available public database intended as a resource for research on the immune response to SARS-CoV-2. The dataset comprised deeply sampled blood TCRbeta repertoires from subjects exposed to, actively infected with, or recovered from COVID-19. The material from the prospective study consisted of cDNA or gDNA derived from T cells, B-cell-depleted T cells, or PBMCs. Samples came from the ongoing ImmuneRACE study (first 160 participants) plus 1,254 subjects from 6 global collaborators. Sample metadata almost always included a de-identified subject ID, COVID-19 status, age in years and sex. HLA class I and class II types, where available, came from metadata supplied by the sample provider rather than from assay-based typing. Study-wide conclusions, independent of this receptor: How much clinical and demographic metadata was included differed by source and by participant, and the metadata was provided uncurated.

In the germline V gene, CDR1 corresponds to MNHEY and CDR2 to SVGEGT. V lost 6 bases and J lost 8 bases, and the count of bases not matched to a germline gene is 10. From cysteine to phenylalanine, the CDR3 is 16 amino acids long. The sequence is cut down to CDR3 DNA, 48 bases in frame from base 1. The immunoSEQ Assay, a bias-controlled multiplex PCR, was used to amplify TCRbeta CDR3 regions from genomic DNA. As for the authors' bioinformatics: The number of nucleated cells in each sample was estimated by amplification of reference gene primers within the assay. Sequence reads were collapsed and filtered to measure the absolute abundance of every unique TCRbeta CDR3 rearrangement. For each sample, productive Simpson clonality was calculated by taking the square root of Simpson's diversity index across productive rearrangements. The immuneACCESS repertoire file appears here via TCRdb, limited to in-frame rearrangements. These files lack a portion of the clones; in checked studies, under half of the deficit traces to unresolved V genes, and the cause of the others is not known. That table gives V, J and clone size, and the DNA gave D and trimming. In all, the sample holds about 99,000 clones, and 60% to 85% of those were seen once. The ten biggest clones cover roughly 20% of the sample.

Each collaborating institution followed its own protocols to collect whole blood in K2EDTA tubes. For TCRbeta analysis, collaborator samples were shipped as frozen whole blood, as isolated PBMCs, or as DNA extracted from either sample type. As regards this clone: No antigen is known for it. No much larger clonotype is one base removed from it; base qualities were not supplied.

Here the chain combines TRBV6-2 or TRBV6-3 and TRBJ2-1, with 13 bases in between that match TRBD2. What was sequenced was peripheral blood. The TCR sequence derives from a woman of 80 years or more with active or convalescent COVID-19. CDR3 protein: CASSPHTSGREDEQFF. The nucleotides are TGTGCCAGCAGCCCACATACTAGCGGGAGGGAAGATGAGCAGTTCTTC.